These 23 T cell receptor beta chains were all obtained from the same sample, sequenced in a study of PD-1 blockade in classical Hodgkin lymphoma. Libraries were prepared by immunoSEQ multiplex PCR; TCRdb keeps only in-frame clonotypes and omits some of them. The profile shows roughly 46,000 clones, about 80% of them singletons. As to time point: cycle 4 day 1 (C4D1), after 5 to 7 weeks of nivolumab. There was relapse after autologous stem cell transplantation in every patient, and there was variation in brentuximab vedotin exposure. Source: peripheral blood mononuclear cells (PBMCs), taken before the fourth cycle of nivolumab. The receptors were sampled from a human donor with classical Hodgkin lymphoma.

In nucleotides, the CDR3 is TGCGCCAGCAGCCCGGTACTAGCGGGAGTATTTGTCAGAACCGGGGAGCTGTTTTTT. This gives the protein CASSPVLAGVFVRTGELFF. The chain combines TRBV5-1 with TRBJ2-2; 11 positions agree with TRBD2. Losses at the gene ends were 4 bases for V and 5 bases for J; bases not matched to a gene: 16. Germline V gene data show CDR1 as SGHRS and CDR2 as YFSETQ. The CDR3 spans 19 residues. The full variable domain, in which reference TRBV5-1 and TRBJ2-2 provide the parts outside the CDR3, is KAGVTQTPRYLIKTRGQQVTLSCSPISGHRSVSWYQQTPGQGLQFLFEYFSETQRNKGNFPGRFSGRQFSNSRSEMNVSTLELGDSALYLCASSPVLAGVFVRTGELFFGEGSRLTVL.

The chain uses TRBV6-6 and TRBJ2-7; D possibly uses TRBD1 or TRBD2 (5 bases each). The V end lost 7 bases, the J end lost 2 bases, and 15 bases lay between the germline ends. CDR3 length equals 14 residues. CDR1 is MNHNY and CDR2 is SVGAGI in the germline V gene (reference sequence). CDR3 sequence (DNA): TGTGCCAGCAACACCGGGACGATTGCCTACGAGCAGTACTTC. It codes for CASNTGTIAYEQYF.

The chain joins TRBV5-4 to TRBJ1-1; the match to TRBD1 covers 9 bases. With 4 bases clipped from V and 4 bases from J, the junction kept 11 bases outside the gene matches. CDR3 length: 16 amino acids. Germline loops: CDR1 SGHNT, CDR2 YYREEE (reference sequence). The CDR3 loop is CASSQGGGQGGTEAFF. In DNA, the CDR3 is TGTGCCAGCAGCCAGGGGGGGGGACAGGGAGGCACTGAAGCTTTCTTT.

This clone was detected once. The J gene is TRBJ2-1, the V gene TRBV5-1; tentative D call: TRBD1 (5 bases). Trimming removed 0 bases from V and 9 bases from J, with 16 bases in between. The CDR3 length is 15 residues. In germline, CDR1 is SGHRS, CDR2 YFSETQ. CDR3 protein: CASSLVGPGRPEQFF. The CDR3 DNA follows: TGCGCCAGCAGCTTGGTGGGGCCAGGACGTCCTGAGCAGTTCTTC.

J is TRBJ1-2 and V is TRBV19; 10 bases are shared with TRBD1. CDR3 length: 14 amino acids. Germline V gene sequence: CDR1 LNHDA, CDR2 SQIVND (reference sequence). With 4 bases clipped from V and 4 bases from J, the junction kept 3 bases outside the gene matches. CDR3 in amino acids: CASSKTGGTYGYTF. The CDR3 bases are TGTGCCAGTAGTAAGACAGGGGGCACCTATGGCTACACCTTC.

This chain uses TRBV10-3 with TRBJ1-5; D not certain. The CDR3 is 17 residues long. Germline CDR1 is ENHRY and CDR2 is SYGVKD. Trimming took 0 bases from V and 2 from J, leaving 14 bases between them. The chain's CDR3 is CAISESLRVYGNQPQHF. The CDR3 nucleotides read TGTGCCATCAGTGAGTCATTGAGGGTTTATGGCAATCAGCCCCAGCATTTT.

This clone was counted only a few times. This rearrangement joins TRBV7-2 to TRBJ2-4, with TRBD2 identical over 10 bases. There are 16 residues in the CDR3. With 6 bases clipped from V and 2 bases from J, the junction kept 7 bases outside the gene matches. Germline V gives CDR1 SGHTA, CDR2 FQGNSA. DNA of the CDR3: TGTGCCAGCAGTTTTAGCGGGGGGCTTACCAAAAACATTCAGTACTTC. It is translated as CASSFSGGLTKNIQYF.

The genes are TRBV4-2 and TRBJ2-2, with a tentative D call TRBD2 (6 bases). V lost 1 base and J lost 0, with 9 bases in between. The CDR3 runs to 16 residues. Per the germline V gene, CDR1 is LGHNA and CDR2 is YNFKEQ. CDR3 region: CASSQGRGANTGELFF. CDR3 nucleotides: TGTGCCAGCAGCCAAGGGCGCGGGGCGAACACCGGGGAGCTGTTTTTT.

Comment on this clone: One end of the junction is discordant with germline, which a read error may explain. V usage is TRBV27 and J usage is TRBJ2-3; 7 bases agree with TRBD2. CDR1 is MNHEY, CDR2 SMNVEV, per germline (reference sequence). This CDR3 contains 15 residues. The DNA of the CDR3 is TGTGCCAGCACTTTAATGGCTAGCGGCTCCGGGACGCAGTATTTT. This encodes CASTLMASGSGTQYF.

This clone appeared a single time. The gene calls are TRBV7-2 and TRBJ2-2; TRBD2 matches 7 bases. This CDR3 has 14 residues. In germline, CDR1 is SGHTA, CDR2 FQGNSA. The ends lost 3 bases at V and 8 bases at J; junction bases unmatched: 6. CDR3 region: CASSFRLAGGELFF. CDR3 DNA: TGTGCCAGCAGCTTCAGACTAGCAGGGGGGGAGCTGTTTTTT.

CDR3 residues: CASSTKQGATDTQYF. CDR3 DNA: TGTGCCAGCAGCACTAAACAGGGGGCCACAGATACGCAGTATTTT. This rearrangement joins TRBV5-4 to TRBJ2-3; 9 bases align to TRBD1. The trim removed 4 bases at V and 2 bases at J, leaving 5 bases unmatched. Per the germline V gene, CDR1 is SGHNT and CDR2 is YYREEE (reference sequence). The CDR3 consists of 15 residues.

J is TRBJ2-1 and V is TRBV6-5; D is unresolved. Looked up from germline, CDR1 is MNHEY and CDR2 is SVGAGI. The CDR3 has 14 amino acids. The germline V and J ends were trimmed by 6 bases and 10 bases, with 19 bases remaining between them. CDR3 protein: CASRAMAEFDEQFF. CDR3 DNA: TGTGCCAGCAGGGCCATGGCGGAGTTCGACGAGCAGTTCTTC.

V is TRBV10-3 and J is TRBJ2-3; 8 bases fit TRBD1. Trimming at V came to 6 bases and at J to 2 bases, leaving 4 bases not matched to a gene. The CDR3 runs to 14 residues. Germline assignment: CDR1 ENHRY and CDR2 SYGVKD. The CDR3 DNA reads as TGTGCCATCAGCGGGACAGGAACCACAGATACGCAGTATTTT. Amino acids: CAISGTGTTDTQYF.

Written as DNA, the CDR3 is TGTGCCAGCAGCGCGGGGACAGACTATGAAAAACTGTTTTTT. This codes for CASSAGTDYEKLFF. V usage is TRBV7-6 and J usage is TRBJ1-4; 7 positions match TRBD1. Germline assignment: CDR1 SGHVS and CDR2 FNYEAQ. CDR3 size: 14 residues. Trimming at V came to 5 bases and at J to 6 bases, leaving 6 bases not matched to a gene.

This chain uses TRBV7-6 with TRBJ1-1; D is uncertain. Germline CDR1 and CDR2: SGHVS and FNYEAQ. This CDR3 region has 15 residues. V dropped 1 base and J dropped 1 base, with 10 bases sitting between them. The DNA of the CDR3 is TGTGCCAGCAGCTTAGGAGGGATATCGAACACTGAAGCTTTCTTT. This translates into CASSLGGISNTEAFF. Complete variable domain (other parts from reference TRBV7-6 and TRBJ1-1): GAGVSQSPRYKVTKRGQDVALRCDPISGHVSLYWYRQALGQGPEFLTYFNYEAQQDKSGLPNDRFSAERPEGSISTLTIQRTEQRDSAMYRCASSLGGISNTEAFFGQGTRLTVV.

J is TRBJ2-7 and V is TRBV18; 8 bases are a match to TRBD1. This CDR3 has 14 residues. The junction had 6 bases not matched to a gene; V was cut back by 5 bases and J by 3 bases. The germline V gene has CDR1 KGHSH and CDR2 LQKENI. In nucleotides, the CDR3 is TGTGCCAGCTCATCGGGGACAGGAGACTACGAGCAGTACTTC. Its protein product is CASSSGTGDYEQYF.

J is TRBJ2-2 and V is TRBV28; the D gene is possibly TRBD1 (6 bases). This CDR3 is 18 amino acids long. Between the trimmed V and J ends, which lost 5 bases and 0 bases, there was a span of 19 bases. From germline, CDR1 is MDHEN and CDR2 SYDVKM. CDR3 in DNA: TGTGCCAGCAGTCCAGCATCCGTGGGACACACGAACACCGGGGAGCTGTTTTTT. Its translation: CASSPASVGHTNTGELFF.

This clone was counted a few times. J is TRBJ2-7 and V is TRBV6-5; 7 bases fit TRBD2. The germline CDR1 and CDR2 sequences are MNHEY and SVGAGI. This CDR3 contains 15 residues. V gave up 0 bases and J gave up 4 bases; unmatched junction bases: 6. CDR3 in amino acids: CASSYSGGSTYEQYF. The CDR3 DNA follows: TGTGCCAGCAGTTACTCCGGCGGGAGCACGTACGAGCAGTACTTC.

The genes are TRBV11-2 and TRBJ2-4; tentatively, D is TRBD1 or TRBD2 (6 bases each). The germline V gene has CDR1 SGHAT and CDR2 FQNNGV. CDR3 length: 17 amino acids. Trimming pared 6 bases from V and 0 bases from J, leaving 18 bases between. The CDR3 DNA sequence: TGTGCCAGCAGGGACAGAGTGAGCGGGCTAGCCAAAAACATTCAGTACTTC. Its translation is CASRDRVSGLAKNIQYF.

In this sample, this clone turned up a few times. The chain recombines TRBV5-6 with TRBJ2-1; no firm D call. The CDR3 sequence is 13 residues long. Germline V gives CDR1 SGHDT, CDR2 YYEEEE. V shed 0 bases and J shed 10 bases, with 11 bases lying between them. CDR3 nucleotides: TGTGCCAGCAGCTTGGGAGGCTCTTCGGAGCAGTTCTTC. Amino acid sequence: CASSLGGSSEQFF.

The gene calls are TRBV30 and TRBJ1-5, with D hard to call. V lost 0 bases and J 3 bases, leaving 6 bases between the germline ends. The V gene's germline CDR1 is GTSNPN and CDR2 SVGIG (reference sequence). The CDR3 runs 13 residues. CDR3 region: CAWSVQSNQPQHF. DNA for the CDR3: TGTGCCTGGAGTGTACAGTCCAATCAGCCCCAGCATTTT.

The rearrangement joins TRBV7-2 to TRBJ2-1, with D hard to call. Trimming cost V 1 base and J 8 bases, with 9 bases left between them. Germline lookup yields CDR1 SGHTA and CDR2 FQGNSA. CDR3 length: 13 residues. The CDR3 DNA follows: TGTGCCAGCAGCTTAGTGGGTATCGATGAGCAGTTCTTC. The encoded protein is CASSLVGIDEQFF.

V and J are TRBV18 and TRBJ1-4; D not certain. Germline-derived CDR1 and CDR2 are KGHSH and LQKENI. This CDR3 spans 14 amino acids. Trimming cost V 3 bases and J 8 bases, with 13 bases left between them. The CDR3 is CASSPMAGREKLFF. CDR3 sequence (DNA): TGTGCCAGCTCACCGATGGCAGGAAGAGAAAAACTGTTTTTT.